Included here is one T cell receptor beta chain sequence, with context. Its target is unknown. This entry comes from a study of long-term antiretroviral therapy in people with HIV. Overall study results and limits: Transplant donor controls retained higher diversity, though diversity increased after ART.

Assay version v3.0 of immunoSEQ was used, and it was run at survey level. Using immunoSEQ multiplex PCR, the repertoire was profiled, and TCRdb retains in-frame clones only, with some absent. This table has about 7,100 clones, approximately 80% appearing once. The material was unsorted PBMCs, obtained 1.1 years after starting antiretroviral therapy. This sequence originates from a man aged 40-55 years with HIV.

In nucleotides, the CDR3 is TGTGCCAGCAGCTTTGTGGGTAGCTCTGGAAACACCATATATTTT. Its protein product is CASSFVGSSGNTIYF. This chain connects TRBV5-6 to TRBJ1-3; no clear D gene. From germline, CDR1 is SGHDT and CDR2 YYEEEE. The V end was cut by 2 bases, the J end by 0 bases, with 9 bases between. The CDR3 consists of 15 residues.